The 13 T cell receptor beta chains given below trace back to one sample, sequenced in a study of blood T cell repertoires in COVID-19. Libraries were prepared by immunoSEQ multiplex PCR; TCRdb keeps only in-frame clonotypes and omits some of them. Of around 93,000 clones listed, less than 95% are singletons. Sequenced material: peripheral blood. All receptors derive from a man aged 18 to 30 with COVID-19, enrolled during active disease.

The CDR3 loop reads CASSFLDENQPQHF. In DNA form, the CDR3 reads TGTGCCAGCAGCTTTTTAGATGAGAATCAGCCCCAGCATTTT. V is TRBV7-9 and J is TRBJ1-5, with no clear D. Per germline, CDR1 SEHNR and CDR2 FQNEAQ (reference sequence). V shed 3 bases and J shed 4 bases, with 10 bases lying between them. The CDR3 totals 14 residues. Drawing the rest from reference TRBV7-9 and TRBJ1-5, the complete variable domain is DTGVSQNPRHKITKRGQNVTFRCDPISEHNRLYWYRQTLGQGPEFLTYFQNEAQLEKSRLLSDRFSAERPKGSFSTLEIQRTEQGDSAMYLCASSFLDENQPQHFGDGTRLSIL.

The gene calls are TRBV10-3 and TRBJ1-1; D is ambiguous. The CDR3 has 13 amino acids. V was trimmed by 4 bases and J by 4 bases, leaving 10 bases between them. Germline loops: CDR1 ENHRY, CDR2 SYGVKD. For the CDR3, the DNA is TGTGCCATCAGTGGGTCGAGGGCCACTGAAGCTTTCTTT. Its protein is CAISGSRATEAFF.

V is TRBV7-6 and J is TRBJ2-1; 12 bases are shared with TRBD2. Germline loops: CDR1 SGHVS, CDR2 FNYEAQ. The CDR3 consists of 16 residues. The V and J ends lost 4 bases and 7 bases, in that order; junction bases with no gene match: 8. The CDR3 DNA reads TGTGCCAGCAGCTCCGGACTAGCGGGAATTAAGAATGAGCAGTTCTTC. Amino acids: CASSSGLAGIKNEQFF.

The rearrangement uses TRBV7-2 and TRBJ2-1; 10 bases are shared with TRBD2. The germline V gene has CDR1 SGHTA and CDR2 FQGNSA. CDR3 length equals 15 residues. The junction had 4 bases not matched to a gene; V was cut back by 5 bases and J by 3 bases. The CDR3 DNA follows: TGTGCCAGCAGCCCCGGGACTAGCGTCTACAATGAGCAGTTCTTC. Translation gives CASSPGTSVYNEQFF.

This chain links TRBV4-1 with TRBJ1-4; D might be TRBD1 (5 bases). V gave up 1 base and J gave up 4 bases, with 10 bases separating them. CDR1 MGHRA and CDR2 YSYEKL come from the germline V gene. The CDR3 is made up of 15 amino acids. The CDR3 sequence: CASSQGEGINEKLFF. The CDR3 DNA reads TGCGCCAGCAGCCAAGGGGAGGGGATTAATGAAAAACTGTTTTTT.

The V gene is TRBV5-1, the J gene TRBJ1-2; D possibly corresponds to TRBD1 (6 bases). The length of the CDR3 is 15 residues. CDR1 SGHRS and CDR2 YFSETQ come from the germline V gene. Trimming shortened V by 6 bases and J by 7 bases, and 22 bases separated the two germline ends. The CDR3 DNA follows: TGCGCCAGCACCACGACAGGTCCCGGGGCCCGTGGCTACACCTTC. This codes for CASTTTGPGARGYTF.

The V gene is TRBV13, the J gene TRBJ2-7; 12 bases line up with TRBD2. The length of the CDR3 is 15 residues. CDR1 and CDR2 from the germline V gene are PRHDT and FYEKMQ (reference sequence). The J segment lost 8 bases and the V segment lost 5 bases, leaving 10 bases of the junction unmatched. The CDR3, as DNA: TGTGCCAGCAGCACTGGACTAGCGGGAAAGAAGAAGCAGTACTTC. Protein: CASSTGLAGKKKQYF.

This sequence joins TRBV4-1 and TRBJ1-6, with D possibly TRBD1 on 5 matching bases. V dropped 0 bases and J dropped 9 bases, with 15 bases sitting between them. CDR1 is MGHRA and CDR2 is YSYEKL in the germline V gene. The CDR3 is made up of 16 amino acids. The CDR3: CASSQEEGLGGSPLHF. CDR3 DNA: TGCGCCAGCAGCCAAGAAGAGGGTCTGGGGGGTTCACCCCTCCACTTT.

The chain employs TRBV28 and TRBJ2-1; 7 bases match TRBD1. The germline CDR1 and CDR2 sequences are MDHEN and SYDVKM. Trimming cost V 6 bases and J 6 bases; bases outside gene matches: 38. This CDR3 has 24 amino acids. The CDR3: CASSHGPYSLPGQRGDPFGNEQFF. CDR3 in DNA: TGTGCCAGCAGCCACGGACCATACTCGTTACCGGGACAGAGAGGGGATCCTTTTGGCAATGAGCAGTTCTTC.

This sequence joins TRBV7-8 and TRBJ2-3; TRBD1 might be the D (5 bases). V shed 7 bases and J shed 2 bases, with 19 bases lying between them. This CDR3 comprises 16 residues. Germline values: CDR1 SGHVS, CDR2 FQNEAQ. The CDR3 here is CASTLTQGSFTDTQYF. The DNA of the CDR3 is TGTGCCAGCACCCTAACGCAGGGCAGTTTCACAGATACGCAGTATTTT.

V usage is TRBV5-4 and J usage is TRBJ2-4, with D possibly being TRBD2 (5 bases). V was shortened by 0 bases and J by 3 bases, with 16 bases between the two germline ends. The CDR3 is made up of 17 amino acids. Germline CDR1 SGHNT, CDR2 YYREEE (reference sequence). The CDR3 coding sequence is TGTGCCAGCAGCTTGGGTGGCGGCGGGCAGCACAAAAACATTCAGTACTTC. Amino acids: CASSLGGGGQHKNIQYF.

The rearrangement uses TRBV9 and TRBJ1-5; 8 nucleotides agree with TRBD1. The CDR3 is 15 amino acids. J was trimmed by 10 bases and V by 3 bases; bases with no gene match: 12. CDR1 is SGDLS and CDR2 is YYNGEE in the germline V gene. The CDR3 DNA sequence: TGTGCCAGCAGCGCTGGACAGGGAGGGGGGACACCCCAGCATTTT. Its translation is CASSAGQGGGTPQHF.

The CDR3 loop reads CASSYRVYEQYF. The CDR3 region has the DNA TGTGCCAGCAGCTACAGGGTCTACGAGCAGTACTTC. The chain links TRBV12-3 or TRBV12-4 to TRBJ2-7; possible D gene TRBD1, 6 bases. V was cut by 6 bases and J by 3 bases, with 9 bases left in between. This CDR3 spans 12 amino acids.